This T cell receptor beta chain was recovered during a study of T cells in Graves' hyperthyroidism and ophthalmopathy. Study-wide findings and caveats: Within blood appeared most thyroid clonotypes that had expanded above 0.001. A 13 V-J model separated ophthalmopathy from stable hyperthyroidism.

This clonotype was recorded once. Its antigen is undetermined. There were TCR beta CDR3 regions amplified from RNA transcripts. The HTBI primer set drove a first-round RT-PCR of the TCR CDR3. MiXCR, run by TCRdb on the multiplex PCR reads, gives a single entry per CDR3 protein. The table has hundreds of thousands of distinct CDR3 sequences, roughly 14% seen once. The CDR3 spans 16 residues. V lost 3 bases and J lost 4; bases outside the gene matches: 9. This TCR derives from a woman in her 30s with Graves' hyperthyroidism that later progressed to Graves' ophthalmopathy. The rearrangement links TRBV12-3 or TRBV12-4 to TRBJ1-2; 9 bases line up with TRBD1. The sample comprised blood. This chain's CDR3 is CASSFFGTGTFYGYTF. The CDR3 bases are TGTGCCAGCAGTTTTTTCGGGACAGGGACCTTCTATGGCTACACCTTC.